In its sample, the clone carrying this TCR beta chain was seen a few times. The entry originates in a study of early T cells in non-severe SARS-CoV-2 infection. The V gene lost 4 bases and the J gene lost 2 bases, with 3 bases spanning the gap. Germline CDR1 GTSNPN, CDR2 SVGIG (reference sequence). The CDR3 has 11 amino acids. TCRdb reprocessed the 5' RACE reads via MiXCR and lists one record per CDR3 protein. The sample yields 45,000 to 60,000 distinct CDR3 sequences, more than 9% seen once. The sequencing input was whole blood. The receptor was derived from an adult who was a healthcare worker with PCR-confirmed SARS-CoV-2 infection or an uninfected control (not recorded which). The chain links TRBV30 to TRBJ1-3; D is unclear. The CDR3 region has the DNA TGTGCCTGGAAAACTGGAAACACCATATATTTT. Encoded protein: CAWKTGNTIYF.